This passage covers 16 T cell receptor beta chains from one sample sequenced in a study of shared clonotypes between healthy human individuals. Assay: immunoSEQ multiplex PCR; the TCRdb copy retains only in-frame clones and omits some. Here the sample spans roughly 2 million clones, roughly 94% being singletons. Material for sequencing was naive CD4+ T cells sorted from blood. Documented subset: CD45RA+ positively selected. These receptors all come from a man between 18 and 29 years old in good health.

This chain joins TRBV10-1 and TRBJ2-3; maybe TRBD1 (6 bases). CDR3 size: 14 residues. Germline CDR1 reads WNHNN; CDR2 reads SYGVQD (reference sequence). The germline V and J ends were trimmed by 1 base and 2 bases, with 7 bases remaining between them. The CDR3 here is CASSEYRVTDTQYF. In nucleotides, the CDR3 is TGCGCCAGCAGTGAGTACAGGGTCACAGATACGCAGTATTTT.

The chain links TRBV6-1 to TRBJ2-7; D might be TRBD1 (6 bases). Germline V lookup: CDR1 MNHNS, CDR2 SASEGT. This CDR3 region has 15 residues. Trimming took off 2 bases at V and 0 bases at J, with 11 bases between the two ends. The CDR3 DNA reads TGTGCCAGCAGTGAATACCAGGGGATCTCCTACGAGCAGTACTTC. Residues: CASSEYQGISYEQYF.

This clone was found once. CDR3 amino acids: CASSRGGIIDSPLHF. CDR3 in DNA: TGTGCCAGTAGCCGCGGGGGGATAATCGATTCACCCCTCCACTTT. The rearrangement joins TRBV19 to TRBJ1-6; perhaps TRBD1 as D (5 bases). Germline V CDR1 and CDR2: LNHDA, SQIVND (reference sequence). The CDR3 length is 15 residues. Trimming pared 6 bases from V and 8 bases from J, leaving 17 bases between.

The V and J genes are TRBV6-5 and TRBJ2-7, with 9 positions matching TRBD1. The CDR3 runs to 14 residues. Per germline, CDR1 MNHEY and CDR2 SVGAGI. V was clipped by 7 bases and J by 4 bases; unmatched bases: 8. As DNA, the CDR3 is TGTGCCAGCACCGCGGACAGGGGAACTTACGAGCAGTACTTC. Translation: CASTADRGTYEQYF.

The rearrangement joins TRBV18 to TRBJ2-3; 11 nucleotides line up with TRBD2. The CDR3 runs 15 residues. Germline V gene sequence: CDR1 KGHSH, CDR2 LQKENI. V dropped 4 bases and J dropped 2; count of bases not matched to a gene: 2. This CDR3 reads CASSLGLAATDTQYF. The CDR3 DNA sequence: TGTGCCAGCTCACTGGGACTAGCGGCCACAGATACGCAGTATTTT.

The gene calls are TRBV9 and TRBJ2-7; the match to TRBD2 covers 10 bases. The V segment lost 4 bases and the J segment 9 bases; nucleotides outside the gene matches: 10. Germline V CDR1 and CDR2: SGDLS, YYNGEE. The CDR3 runs 14 residues. CDR3 region: CASSHGTSVSGQYF. In nucleotides, the CDR3 is TGTGCCAGCAGCCACGGGACTAGCGTATCCGGGCAGTACTTC.

The genes are TRBV10-3 and TRBJ2-1; D call uncertain. Germline V lookup: CDR1 ENHRY, CDR2 SYGVKD. The CDR3 covers 13 residues. Trimming shortened V by 1 base and J by 4 bases, and 5 bases separated the two germline ends. The CDR3 loop reads CAISELNYNEQFF. Written as DNA, the CDR3 is TGTGCCATCAGTGAGTTAAATTACAATGAGCAGTTCTTC.

J is TRBJ1-2 and V is TRBV29-1, with D maybe TRBD1 (6 bases). Looked up from germline, CDR1 is SQVTM and CDR2 is ANQGSEA. The ends were cut back, 3 bases at V and 2 bases at J, with 19 bases in the middle. This CDR3 comprises 16 residues. The CDR3 loop reads CSVEGRGGLANYGYTF. The CDR3, as DNA: TGCAGCGTTGAGGGAAGAGGGGGACTCGCCAACTATGGCTACACCTTC.

The chain combines TRBV6-1 with TRBJ1-5, with D possibly matching TRBD1 (6 bases). CDR3 length: 15 amino acids. The ends were cut back, 4 bases at V and 1 base at J, with 11 bases in the middle. Germline V gene sequence: CDR1 MNHNS, CDR2 SASEGT. The chain's CDR3 is CASSVLGQSNQPQHF. DNA for the CDR3: TGTGCCAGCAGTGTCCTAGGACAGAGCAATCAGCCCCAGCATTTT.

The genes are TRBV4-2 and TRBJ2-7, with TRBD2 matching over 11 bases. Germline trimming cut 3 bases from V and 0 bases from J; bases unmatched to any gene: 4. CDR1 is LGHNA, CDR2 YNFKEQ, per germline. CDR3 size: 16 residues. CDR3: CASSHPGTSGSYEQYF. The DNA for the CDR3 is TGTGCCAGCAGCCACCCGGGGACTAGCGGCTCCTACGAGCAGTACTTC.

The rearrangement links TRBV7-9 to TRBJ1-2; tentatively, D is TRBD1 (6 bases). From germline, CDR1 is SEHNR and CDR2 FQNEAQ (reference sequence). Trimming left V 1 base short and J 6 bases short, with 12 bases between. This CDR3 is built from 14 residues. DNA for the CDR3: TGTGCCAGCAGCTTAGATGGGGGGCACAATGGCTACACCTTC. This codes for CASSLDGGHNGYTF.

The chain combines TRBV7-3 with TRBJ2-7, with D tentatively TRBD2 (5 bases). Germline V gene data show CDR1 as SGHTA and CDR2 as FQGTGA. This CDR3 has 13 residues. V lost 5 bases, J lost 2 bases, and 10 bases lay in between. The CDR3 here is CASSPDGAYEQYF. The CDR3 region has the DNA TGTGCCAGCAGCCCGGACGGGGCCTACGAGCAGTACTTC.

CDR3 nucleotides: TGTGCCATCAGTGAGTCGACCCCAGGGTCCAATCAGCCCCAGCATTTT. This encodes CAISESTPGSNQPQHF. The genes are TRBV10-3 and TRBJ1-5; possibly TRBD1 for D (5 bases). The CDR3 loop spans 16 amino acids. The V gene lost 0 bases and the J gene lost 3 bases, with 12 bases spanning the gap. Germline loops: CDR1 ENHRY, CDR2 SYGVKD.

The chain couples TRBV2 to TRBJ2-5; D is unresolved. Germline CDR1 is SNHLY and CDR2 is FYNNEI. V lost 6 bases to trimming and J lost 5 bases, with 10 bases between them. This CDR3 contains 12 residues. CDR3 DNA sequence: TGTGCCAGCAGACAAGCTTCGGAGACCCAGTACTTC. This codes for CASRQASETQYF.

This chain links TRBV7-9 with TRBJ1-4, with no clear D. Trimming removed 5 bases at V and 6 bases at J, with 4 bases between. The germline gives CDR1 SEHNR, CDR2 FQNEAQ (reference sequence). The CDR3 sequence is 11 residues long. CDR3 coding DNA: TGTGCCAGCAGCGCGGATGAAAAACTGTTTTTT. Amino acid sequence: CASSADEKLFF. Full variable domain (missing parts from reference TRBV7-9 and TRBJ1-4): DTGVSQNPRHKITKRGQNVTFRCDPISEHNRLYWYRQTLGQGPEFLTYFQNEAQLEKSRLLSDRFSAERPKGSFSTLEIQRTEQGDSAMYLCASSADEKLFFGSGTQLSVL.

The CDR3 spells CASSSETQGNTEAFF. CDR3 coding DNA: TGTGCCAGCAGTTCCGAAACACAGGGGAACACTGAAGCTTTCTTT. The chain links TRBV6-5 to TRBJ1-1, with a tentative D call TRBD1 (6 bases). There are 15 residues in the CDR3. The germline V gene has CDR1 MNHEY and CDR2 SVGAGI. Trimming took 4 bases from V and 1 from J, leaving 13 bases between them.